This record concerns one T cell receptor beta chain sequence. Its target is not known. The CDR3 loop spans 14 amino acids. Trimming removed 0 bases at V and 1 base at J, with 6 bases between. Germline V gene data show CDR1 as SGHTA and CDR2 as FQGNSA. The data originate from a study of fetal regulatory T cell absence and autoimmunity. Study conclusions and caveats: In IPEX, the enrichment was taken to support antigen-driven autoimmunity before birth. Some top pancreas TCR clones were over 95-fold enriched versus cord blood.

Assay: immunoSEQ multiplex PCR; the TCRdb copy retains only in-frame clones and omits some. The profile shows around 100,000 clones, 55% to 75% of them singletons. The sample taken for sequencing was pancreas tissue. The chain couples TRBV7-2 to TRBJ1-2, with no clear D. This receptor was taken from a male donor with IPEX syndrome. Written as DNA, the CDR3 is TGTGCCAGCAGCTTAGCAGGGTTTAACTATGGCTACACCTTC. Amino acids: CASSLAGFNYGYTF.